These 31 T cell receptor beta chains were all obtained from the same sample, sequenced in a study of Ad26.COV2.S vaccination and SARS-CoV-2 variants. This table comes from immunoSEQ multiplex PCR, and its TCRdb copy is limited to in-frame clones, with some not included. This table has hundreds of thousands of clones, roughly 90% appearing once. Treatment in this sample: roughly 18 received Ad26.COV2.S at low or high dose, single or two shots; roughly 5 received placebo; per-sample allocation not given. Collection of the samples took place on day 63 after the first injection of vaccine or placebo. This material consisted of peripheral blood, taken in a trial of Ad26.COV2.S vaccine versus placebo. The receptors were sampled from a person aged 18-65 years who received the Ad26.COV2.S COVID-19 vaccine or a placebo.

For the CDR3, the DNA is TGCGCCAGCAGCCAAGGACAGGGCGGGTATGAAAAACTGTTTTTT. It is translated as CASSQGQGGYEKLFF. V usage is TRBV4-3 and J usage is TRBJ1-4, with 7 bases aligning to TRBD1. V lost 1 base and J lost 6; bases outside the gene matches: 5. Germline V lookup: CDR1 LGHNA, CDR2 YSLEER. The CDR3 has 15 residues.

The V and J genes are TRBV2 and TRBJ2-4; D is ambiguous. The germline CDR1 and CDR2 sequences are SNHLY and FYNNEI. The V end was cut by 7 bases, the J end by 3 bases, with 10 bases between. The CDR3 length is 13 residues. CDR3 DNA sequence: TGTGCCAGCAAGGGTATTGGCAAAAACATTCAGTACTTC. Protein sequence: CASKGIGKNIQYF. Using reference TRBV2 and TRBJ2-4 for the parts outside the CDR3, the full variable domain is EPEVTQTPSHQVTQMGQEVILRCVPISNHLYFYWYRQILGQKVEFLVSFYNNEISEKSEIFDDQFSVERPDGSNFTLKIRSTKLEDSAMYFCASKGIGKNIQYFGAGTRLSVL.

Concerning this clone itself: The same CDR3 also results from other DNA sequences found in this sample. The chain links TRBV2 to TRBJ2-1; 8 bases agree with TRBD1. The CDR3 length is 15 residues. V lost 4 bases and J lost 2; bases outside the gene matches: 4. Germline-derived CDR1 and CDR2 are SNHLY and FYNNEI. CDR3 in amino acids: CASSVDRGPYNEQFF. CDR3 nucleotides: TGTGCCAGCAGTGTCGACAGGGGCCCCTACAATGAGCAGTTCTTC.

The V and J genes are TRBV28 and TRBJ2-2, with D maybe TRBD1 (6 bases). Deletions cut 5 bases from V and 3 bases from J, with 13 bases between. Germline V gives CDR1 MDHEN, CDR2 SYDVKM. The CDR3 runs to 15 residues. The CDR3 region is CASSTGPGDTGELFF. The DNA for the CDR3 is TGTGCCAGCAGTACCGGGCCAGGGGACACCGGGGAGCTGTTTTTT.

This chain connects TRBV5-1 to TRBJ1-5; TRBD1 agrees at 7 bases. Germline CDR1 reads SGHRS; CDR2 reads YFSETQ. V trimming: 4 bases; J trimming: 4 bases; junction bases outside the gene matches: 5. This CDR3 is 14 amino acids long. CDR3 DNA sequence: TGCGCCAGCAGCACCTCAGGGGGAAATCAGCCCCAGCATTTT. Protein: CASSTSGGNQPQHF.

In this sample, this clone turned up a few times. The genes are TRBV14 and TRBJ2-3, with a possible D match to TRBD2 (6 bases). V was shortened by 2 bases and J by 2 bases, with 14 bases between the two germline ends. The germline gives CDR1 SGHDN, CDR2 FVKESK. The length of the CDR3 is 16 residues. For the CDR3, the DNA is TGTGCCAGCAGCCAATTCCGGCGGGGCTACACAGATACGCAGTATTTT. This codes for CASSQFRRGYTDTQYF.

The genes are TRBV6-1 and TRBJ1-1; no clear D. The CDR3 sequence is 15 residues long. Germline values: CDR1 MNHNS, CDR2 SASEGT. V lost 1 base and J 0 bases, leaving 9 bases between the germline ends. The CDR3 loop reads CASSEGRSMNTEAFF. The CDR3 DNA sequence: TGTGCCAGCAGTGAAGGACGGTCTATGAACACTGAAGCTTTCTTT.

V is TRBV2 and J is TRBJ2-1, with D possibly matching TRBD2 (9 bases). Germline V lookup: CDR1 SNHLY, CDR2 FYNNEI. The CDR3 is 21 amino acids. V lost 10 bases and J 0 bases, leaving 34 bases between the germline ends. The CDR3 region has the DNA TGTGCCAACTTACAGGGGGGTCAAATGACTAGCGGCTTCAGCTCCTACAATGAGCAGTTCTTC. Translated, it gives CANLQGGQMTSGFSSYNEQFF.

The chain employs TRBV11-2 and TRBJ1-2, with a possible D match to TRBD1 (5 bases). V gave up 1 base and J gave up 7 bases, with 10 bases separating them. This CDR3 comprises 13 residues. Germline assignment: CDR1 SGHAT and CDR2 FQNNGV. The CDR3 is CASSLGSGGGYTF. In nucleotides, the CDR3 is TGTGCCAGCAGCTTAGGCTCCGGGGGTGGCTACACCTTC.

This clone came up a few times. The chain employs TRBV10-1 and TRBJ1-4, with D maybe TRBD1 (5 bases). The CDR3 is 13 residues long. V was cut by 5 bases and J by 6 bases, with 10 bases left in between. In germline, CDR1 is WNHNN, CDR2 SYGVQD (reference sequence). CDR3 region: CASSPGTDEKLFF. In DNA form, the CDR3 reads TGCGCCAGCAGTCCCGGGACGGATGAAAAACTGTTTTTT.

CDR3 residues: CASGPPGLADNEQFF. The CDR3 region has the DNA TGTGCCAGCGGCCCCCCGGGACTAGCGGACAATGAGCAGTTCTTC. The rearrangement uses TRBV25-1 and TRBJ2-1; 11 nucleotides line up with TRBD2. The J segment lost 5 bases and the V segment lost 8 bases, leaving 8 bases of the junction unmatched. Germline V CDR1 and CDR2: MGHDK, SYGVNS. CDR3 length: 15 amino acids.

The CDR3 DNA reads TGTGCCAGCAGCCCCGGGCTAGCGGGGATAGATGAGCAGTTCTTC. Its translation: CASSPGLAGIDEQFF. This chain joins TRBV7-9 and TRBJ2-1; 9 nucleotides line up with TRBD2. CDR3 length equals 15 residues. The J segment lost 8 bases and the V segment lost 5 bases, leaving 10 bases of the junction unmatched. CDR1 SEHNR and CDR2 FQNEAQ come from the germline V gene (reference sequence).

The J gene is TRBJ1-2, the V gene TRBV5-5; D gene ambiguous. Germline V gene lookup returns CDR1 SGHKS and CDR2 YYEKEE (reference sequence). This CDR3 region has 15 residues. The ends were cut back, 4 bases at V and 0 bases at J, with 13 bases in the middle. The CDR3 is CASSSTGVANYGYTF. The DNA of the CDR3 is TGTGCCAGCAGCAGTACCGGGGTAGCTAACTATGGCTACACCTTC.

The chain carries TRBV7-9 and TRBJ2-1; maybe TRBD2 (6 bases). CDR1 and CDR2 from the germline V gene are SEHNR and FQNEAQ (reference sequence). V was clipped by 5 bases and J by 2 bases, with 19 bases between them. The CDR3 totals 17 residues. The CDR3: CASSPLGSPFTYNEQFF. For the CDR3, the DNA is TGTGCCAGCAGCCCCCTCGGGAGCCCATTTACCTACAATGAGCAGTTCTTC.

The CDR3 bases are TGCGCCAGCAGCGCGGCTTCAGGGGTCGCGGACACCGGGGAGCTGTTTTTT. Its protein product is CASSAASGVADTGELFF. The chain uses TRBV5-1 and TRBJ2-2; a weak D match, TRBD1 (6 bases). CDR3 size: 17 residues. Germline CDR1 is SGHRS and CDR2 is YFSETQ. V was pared by 4 bases and J by 3 bases, with 19 bases between.

The chain couples TRBV6-2 or TRBV6-3 to TRBJ2-3; 11 nucleotides line up with TRBD1. The CDR3 totals 14 residues. The J segment lost 7 bases and the V segment lost 2 bases, leaving 2 bases of the junction unmatched. The germline V gene encodes CDR1 MNHEY and CDR2 SVGEGT. Written as DNA, the CDR3 is TGTGCCAGCAGTTACGGGACAGGGGGAAATACGCAGTATTTT. It specifies CASSYGTGGNTQYF.

The V and J genes are TRBV4-3 and TRBJ2-2, with 8 bases lining up with TRBD2. Germline assignment: CDR1 LGHNA and CDR2 YSLEER. The junction had 4 bases not matched to a gene; V was cut back by 6 bases and J by 4 bases. The CDR3 length is 14 residues. DNA of the CDR3: TGCGCCAGCAGTCATAGCGGGGCCACCGGGGAGCTGTTTTTT. This encodes CASSHSGATGELFF.

This chain links TRBV5-5 with TRBJ2-7; D may correspond to TRBD1 or TRBD2 (6 bases each). V lost 0 bases and J 11 bases, leaving 15 bases between the germline ends. The CDR3 runs to 13 residues. Germline V gives CDR1 SGHKS, CDR2 YYEKEE (reference sequence). CDR3 amino acids: CASSLAFGGREYF. The CDR3 nucleotides read TGTGCCAGCAGCTTGGCCTTCGGGGGCAGGGAGTACTTC.

J is TRBJ1-5 and V is TRBV19, with no clear D. Germline V gives CDR1 LNHDA, CDR2 SQIVND (reference sequence). V was pared by 5 bases and J by 0 bases, with 5 bases between. The CDR3 is 13 residues long. The CDR3 sequence is CASSEFSNQPQHF. For the CDR3, the DNA is TGTGCCAGTAGTGAATTTAGCAATCAGCCCCAGCATTTT. The full variable domain, completed using reference TRBV19 and TRBJ1-5, is DGGITQSPKYLFRKEGQNVTLSCEQNLNHDAMYWYRQDPGQGLRLIYYSQIVNDFQKGDIAEGYSVSREKKESFPLTVTSAQKNPTAFYLCASSEFSNQPQHFGDGTRLSIL.

The gene calls are TRBV5-6 and TRBJ2-5; 7 bases fit TRBD2. The CDR3 sequence is 15 residues long. The germline gives CDR1 SGHDT, CDR2 YYEEEE. With 4 bases clipped from V and 4 bases from J, the junction kept 10 bases outside the gene matches. The CDR3 bases are TGTGCCAGCAGCGGTGGCGTGGGCGGGGGAGAGACCCAGTACTTC. It encodes CASSGGVGGGETQYF.

CDR3 protein: CASSRGQGESGELFF. CDR3 coding DNA: TGCGCCAGCAGCCGGGGACAGGGGGAGTCCGGGGAGCTGTTTTTT. The rearrangement links TRBV5-1 to TRBJ2-2, with 11 bases lining up with TRBD1. The germline V gene has CDR1 SGHRS and CDR2 YFSETQ. V dropped 4 bases and J dropped 6; count of bases not matched to a gene: 5. CDR3 length equals 15 residues.

The V gene is TRBV28, the J gene TRBJ2-1; no reliable D call. CDR3 length equals 13 residues. The ends were cut back, 1 base at V and 5 bases at J, with 6 bases in the middle. Germline V gene sequence: CDR1 MDHEN, CDR2 SYDVKM. The CDR3 bases are TGTGCCAGCAGTTTATCGAGCGACAATGAGCAGTTCTTC. This translates into CASSLSSDNEQFF.

This chain uses TRBV27 with TRBJ1-5; 8 bases match TRBD1. V lost 6 bases and J lost 4; bases outside the gene matches: 8. This CDR3 has 15 amino acids. From germline, CDR1 is MNHEY and CDR2 SMNVEV (reference sequence). CDR3 in amino acids: CASRKTGVGNQPQHF. The CDR3 nucleotides are TGTGCCAGCAGAAAGACAGGGGTTGGGAATCAGCCCCAGCATTTT.

The V gene is TRBV13, the J gene TRBJ2-7; 7 bases agree with TRBD1. The germline V gene encodes CDR1 PRHDT and CDR2 FYEKMQ (reference sequence). After removal of 4 bases from V and 2 bases from J, the junction contained 14 bases not matched to a gene. The CDR3 loop spans 17 amino acids. CDR3 sequence reads: CASSSRMGQQDPYEQYF. The CDR3 nucleotides are TGTGCCAGCAGCTCCCGAATGGGACAGCAAGACCCCTACGAGCAGTACTTC.

The chain couples TRBV9 to TRBJ2-6; no reliable D call. V dropped 3 bases and J dropped 2 bases, with 9 bases sitting between them. CDR3 size: 15 residues. Germline assignment: CDR1 SGDLS and CDR2 YYNGEE. Written as DNA, the CDR3 is TGTGCCAGCAGCGCCCCGTTGGCTGGGGCCAACGTCCTGACTTTC. This sequence encodes CASSAPLAGANVLTF.

The rearrangement links TRBV18 to TRBJ1-1; no firm D call. Germline V lookup: CDR1 KGHSH, CDR2 LQKENI. CDR3 size: 14 residues. With 0 bases removed from V and 0 bases from J, the gap between germline ends came to 5 bases. In DNA form, the CDR3 reads TGTGCCAGCTCACCACCTTCTTTGAACACTGAAGCTTTCTTT. Amino acids: CASSPPSLNTEAFF.

This sequence joins TRBV19 and TRBJ2-7; 7 bases fit TRBD1. The CDR3 is made up of 14 amino acids. V dropped 4 bases and J dropped 3; count of bases not matched to a gene: 6. Germline CDR1 LNHDA, CDR2 SQIVND (reference sequence). In DNA, the CDR3 is TGTGCCAGTAGTAGAGCCCGGGACAGCTACGAGCAGTACTTC. Translation gives CASSRARDSYEQYF.

The J gene is TRBJ2-2, the V gene TRBV11-2, with 10 bases lining up with TRBD2. From germline, CDR1 is SGHAT and CDR2 FQNNGV. The CDR3 length is 18 residues. After removal of 5 bases from V and 0 bases from J, the junction contained 9 bases not matched to a gene. The CDR3 region is CASSARASGRSNTGELFF. The DNA for the CDR3 is TGTGCCAGCAGCGCCAGGGCTAGCGGGAGATCGAACACCGGGGAGCTGTTTTTT.

This chain joins TRBV5-1 and TRBJ1-2, with a possible D match to TRBD1 (5 bases). Germline loops: CDR1 SGHRS, CDR2 YFSETQ. V lost 2 bases and J 3 bases, leaving 17 bases between the germline ends. The CDR3 spans 16 residues. This CDR3 reads CASSLSGQQGDYGYTF. Written as DNA, the CDR3 is TGCGCCAGCAGCTTATCGGGGCAACAAGGCGACTATGGCTACACCTTC.

The chain uses TRBV6-2 or TRBV6-3 and TRBJ2-4, with a tentative D call TRBD2 (5 bases). Germline V gives CDR1 MNHEY, CDR2 SVGEGT. This CDR3 is built from 14 residues. V gave up 5 bases and J gave up 1 base, with 9 bases separating them. CDR3 amino acids: CASSLDSAKNIQYF. The DNA for the CDR3 is TGTGCCAGCAGTCTGGACTCGGCCAAAAACATTCAGTACTTC.

The chain employs TRBV28 and TRBJ2-3; the D is unclear. Germline values: CDR1 MDHEN, CDR2 SYDVKM. Trimming shortened V by 5 bases and J by 6 bases, and 9 bases separated the two germline ends. The length of the CDR3 is 12 residues. The chain's CDR3 is CASSQIGDTQYF. In DNA, the CDR3 is TGTGCCAGCAGTCAGATTGGCGATACGCAGTATTTT.